This T cell receptor beta chain originates from a study of chemoradiotherapy in HPV16-positive cancers. The germline V gene has CDR1 KGHSH and CDR2 LQKENI. The V end lost 5 bases, the J end lost 4 bases, and 5 bases lay between the germline ends. The CDR3 has 12 residues. Sequencing used immunoSEQ multiplex PCR; TCRdb keeps in-frame clones, though not all of them. Counted here are 15,000 to 20,000 clones, about nine tenths occurring once; the ten biggest clones make up about 2.3%. The sequence was obtained from a human donor with HPV-associated anogenital cancer. The rearrangement uses TRBV18 and TRBJ2-2, with D unclear. Specimen: blood, collected from a patient who underwent chemoradiotherapy. The CDR3: CASSFATGELFF. CDR3 nucleotide sequence: TGTGCCAGCTCATTTGCCACCGGGGAGCTGTTTTTT.